Below, one T cell receptor beta chain is given with its context. The target of this receptor is not known. No base quality information exists; no much larger clone differs at one position. Inclusive of the bounding cysteine and phenylalanine, the CDR3 is 16 residues long. The DNA shown is the 48-base CDR3, in frame from base 1. V loses 0 bases at its end and J loses 4 bases; junction bases beyond the gene matches: 3. Taken from the germline V gene, the CDR1 and CDR2 loops are MRHNA and SNTAGT. The source of the sample is a study of CD8 T cells in Susac syndrome (dated by TCRdb to about 2019). Regarding the complete study: Of the Susac syndrome patients who were sequenced, over five had clinically active disease and fewer than ten were in clinical remission. At the time of blood withdrawal, Susac syndrome patients were either therapy-naive, taking corticosteroids (with some also receiving IVIg), or on IVIg alone. Repertoire sequencing was used to test whether CD8+ T cell activation and differentiation in Susac syndrome was antigen driven. CD8+ T cell repertoire clonality was compared between about 12 healthy donors, approximately 14 Susac syndrome patients and around 15 multiple sclerosis patients.

Peripheral blood CD8+ and CD4+ T cells from healthy donors, Susac syndrome patients and multiple sclerosis patients were profiled using high-throughput TCR beta sequencing. Susac syndrome patients met recently defined diagnostic criteria for definite or probable disease. Bulk CD8+ and CD4+ T cells were purified magnetically by negative isolation, whereas CD8+ TEMRA cells were enriched by FACS. Blood was collected in EDTA tubes and processed within 24 hours, with PBMCs isolated through density gradient centrifugation. PBMCs intended for TCR sequencing were cryopreserved in liquid nitrogen and thawed later in a water bath at 37 degrees C. The sorted or isolated CD4+, CD8+ and CD8+ TEMRA cells reached a purity of at least 90%. The paper's findings and limits, for the study overall: Looking at Susac-specific public clones, the researchers identified about 15 in the total CD8+ repertoire and roughly 5 in the CD8+ TEMRA repertoire. The number of individuals in the TCR sequencing and HLA analysis was recognized as being relatively small. Clonal expansion was seen in Susac syndrome CD8+ repertoires, peaking in CD8+ TEMRA cells and being greater in clinically active patients than in remitting ones.

RNA was extracted with the RNeasy kit and roughly 0.5 to 1 ug was reverse transcribed using random hexamers. The immunoSEQ multiplex PCR assay, covering 54 Vbeta and 13 Jbeta segments, was used to amplify TCR beta CDR3 regions. PCR amplification bias was corrected using a synthetic template baseline for primer optimization and computational correction. The study's processing was this. Reads were annotated to V, D and J genes per IMGT and analyzed with immunoSEQ Analyzer, keeping only productive sequences. Clonality was calculated as one minus the Shannon entropy normalized by log2 of the number of productive unique sequences. For each patient and control, public and private clones were evaluated within the 100 most prevalent clones. Clones were defined as Susac-specific if absent from the healthy and MS cohorts, from approximately 1,100 published viral clones and from other ImmuneACCESS disease sequences. TCRdb reworked the public reads: Q25 trimming with fastp, MiXCR clone assembly, productive beta chains retained. Identical CDR3 protein sequences are pooled into one entry, listed with their most common genes and DNA. TCRdb assigned the V and J calls; the authors' analysis was not used. For this sample there are under 85,000 distinct CDR3 sequences; around 93% appear just once. Roughly 0.47% of the sample is taken by the ten largest.

Sequences were obtained from CD8+ T cells from PBMCs. Rearrangement joined TRBV6-4 to TRBJ2-1; 10 of the junction bases match TRBD2. The receptor was derived from a human donor with Susac syndrome. The sequenced DNA is TGTGCCAGCAGTGACTCTCAGCGGGGGGGATACAATGAGCAGTTCTTC. Translated, this gives CASSDSQRGGYNEQFF.